The 21 T cell receptor beta chains below come from one sample, sequenced in a study of blood T cell repertoires in COVID-19. Generated by immunoSEQ multiplex PCR, the TCRdb table keeps only in-frame clones and is missing some. The data contain about 140,000 clones, just over 85% of them seen just once; the ten biggest clones take up under 4.5%. Sequenced sample: PBMCs or T cells enriched from blood (not recorded which). Every receptor here comes from a man aged 50-60 years who had recovered from COVID-19.

The rearrangement uses TRBV5-1 and TRBJ1-2; 8 bases are shared with TRBD1. Trimming took 4 bases from V and 11 from J; bases not matched to a gene: 13. The CDR3 sequence is 14 residues long. The germline V gene encodes CDR1 SGHRS and CDR2 YFSETQ. The CDR3, as DNA: TGCGCCAGCAGCATTGGGGTACAGGGGGGAAGATACACCTTC. This translates into CASSIGVQGGRYTF.

In this sample, this clone turned up a few times. The chain carries TRBV16 and TRBJ1-2; no definite D call. This CDR3 has 16 residues. V shed 3 bases and J shed 5 bases, with 19 bases lying between them. Germline loops: CDR1 KGHSY, CDR2 FQNENV. CDR3 bases: TGTGCCAGCAGCCATGCTAGCATATGGGGTGGATATGGCTACACCTTC. Amino acid sequence: CASSHASIWGGYGYTF.

The V and J genes are TRBV30 and TRBJ2-7; perhaps TRBD2 as D (5 bases). Trimming took 0 bases from V and 4 from J, leaving 10 bases between them. This CDR3 is built from 13 residues. CDR1 GTSNPN and CDR2 SVGIG come from the germline V gene (reference sequence). The CDR3 DNA is TGTGCCTGGAGTGTAGAGCGGAGTTACGAGCAGTACTTC. This codes for CAWSVERSYEQYF.

The gene calls are TRBV6-5 and TRBJ1-2; the match to TRBD1 covers 11 bases. V trimming: 2 bases; J trimming: 8 bases; junction bases outside the gene matches: 7. The CDR3 sequence is 15 residues long. CDR1 and CDR2 (germline): MNHEY, SVGAGI. Written as DNA, the CDR3 is TGTGCCAGCAGTTACGGGGGACAGGGGGTACGGGGCTACACCTTC. Translating gives CASSYGGQGVRGYTF.

This clone showed up just once. This rearrangement joins TRBV9 to TRBJ2-2; 8 nucleotides line up with TRBD1. CDR1 SGDLS and CDR2 YYNGEE come from the germline V gene. Trimming cost V 4 bases and J 5 bases; bases outside gene matches: 10. There are 16 residues in the CDR3. The CDR3 sequence is CASSSWTGRGTGELFF. The CDR3 DNA is TGTGCCAGCAGCTCCTGGACAGGGAGAGGAACCGGGGAGCTGTTTTTT.

The chain couples TRBV7-9 to TRBJ1-3; TRBD1 matches 9 bases. The J segment lost 2 bases and the V segment lost 4 bases, leaving 3 bases of the junction unmatched. Germline CDR1 and CDR2: SEHNR and FQNEAQ (reference sequence). The CDR3 covers 15 residues. CDR3 sequence (DNA): TGTGCCAGCAGCTCCCGGGACAGGGCTGGAAACACCATATATTTT. Its protein product is CASSSRDRAGNTIYF.

This clone showed up just a few times. The gene calls are TRBV4-1 and TRBJ1-5, with TRBD1 matching 9 bases. V dropped 4 bases and J dropped 5; count of bases not matched to a gene: 3. Germline V gene sequence: CDR1 MGHRA, CDR2 YSYEKL. This CDR3 is 14 amino acids long. The CDR3 here is CASSPRTGDQPQHF. The CDR3 DNA follows: TGCGCCAGCAGCCCCCGGACAGGGGATCAGCCCCAGCATTTT.

This clone was detected a few times. This chain connects TRBV21-1 to TRBJ1-1. TRBV21-1 is described as a pseudogene. The CDR3 has 16 amino acids. The CDR3 here is CASSLRHGEGDTEAFF. CDR3 coding DNA: TGTGCCAGCAGCTTACGACATGGGGAGGGCGACACTGAAGCTTTCTTT.

The V gene is TRBV4-3, the J gene TRBJ2-7, with TRBD2 matching 7 bases. Germline-derived CDR1 and CDR2 are LGHNA and YSLEER. The CDR3 has 16 residues. V lost 0 bases to trimming and J lost 2 bases; unmatched junction nucleotides: 7. This CDR3 is CASSQDYTGGTYEQYF. DNA of the CDR3: TGCGCCAGCAGCCAAGATTACACGGGGGGTACCTACGAGCAGTACTTC.

The chain carries TRBV7-2 and TRBJ2-7; 9 bases are a match to TRBD1. Germline lookup yields CDR1 SGHTA and CDR2 FQGNSA. V shed 3 bases and J 6 bases; nucleotides not matched to a gene: 9. The CDR3 is made up of 15 amino acids. The CDR3 nucleotides are TGTGCCAGCAGCTTTCCGGACAGGGGTACTTTCGAGCAGTACTTC. Protein product: CASSFPDRGTFEQYF.

This clone was counted a few times. The rearrangement joins TRBV27 to TRBJ1-5, with 7 bases matching TRBD1. Looked up from germline, CDR1 is MNHEY and CDR2 is SMNVEV (reference sequence). V lost 6 bases to trimming and J lost 3 bases; unmatched junction nucleotides: 14. There are 17 residues in the CDR3. The CDR3 bases are TGTGCCAGCAGACCCTACCAACAGGGGACGGTCAATCAGCCCCAGCATTTT. It specifies CASRPYQQGTVNQPQHF.

The J gene is TRBJ2-2, the V gene TRBV21-1; the table's D gene call, TRBD1, was not cross checked with the DNA. TRBV21-1 is given as a pseudogene. The CDR3 has 18 amino acids. CDR3 DNA sequence: TGTGCCAGCAGCAAAGCAGAACTCCGAGGGGGACGTACCGGGGAGCTGTTTTTT. This sequence encodes CASSKAELRGGRTGELFF.

CDR3 in DNA: TGTGCCAGCAGCTTGGGGGGGCTAGCGGGACCCGAGCAGTACTTC. Its translation is CASSLGGLAGPEQYF. The V and J genes are TRBV5-6 and TRBJ2-7, with TRBD2 matching 9 bases. In germline, CDR1 is SGHDT, CDR2 YYEEEE. Trimming at V came to 0 bases and at J to 6 bases, leaving 7 bases not matched to a gene. The CDR3 loop spans 15 amino acids. Full variable domain (outside the CDR3, taken from reference TRBV5-6 and TRBJ2-7): DAGVTQSPTHLIKTRGQQVTLRCSPKSGHDTVSWYQQALGQGPQFIFQYYEEEERQRGNFPDRFSGHQFPNYSSELNVNALLLGDSALYLCASSLGGLAGPEQYFGPGTRLTVT.

J is TRBJ2-3 and V is TRBV5-4, with TRBD2 matching 12 bases. The CDR3 runs to 16 residues. Germline CDR1 is SGHNT and CDR2 is YYREEE (reference sequence). Trimming took 4 bases from V and 2 from J; bases not matched to a gene: 5. As DNA, the CDR3 is TGTGCCAGCAGCACTAGACTAGCGGGGGCCACAGATACGCAGTATTTT. Its translation: CASSTRLAGATDTQYF.

The chain is built from TRBV3-1 (or the pseudogene TRBV3-2) and TRBJ1-1; D ambiguous. The germline CDR1 and CDR2 sequences are LGHDT and YNNKEL (reference sequence). V was trimmed by 3 bases and J by 0 bases, leaving 8 bases between them. The CDR3 consists of 14 residues. In DNA, the CDR3 is TGTGCCAGCAGCCAGGCCGTATTGAACACTGAAGCTTTCTTT. It codes for CASSQAVLNTEAFF.

This rearrangement joins TRBV12-3 or TRBV12-4 to TRBJ2-1; no clear D gene. The germline V and J ends were trimmed by 4 bases and 15 bases, with 13 bases remaining between them. The CDR3 is made up of 11 amino acids. CDR3 nucleotide sequence: TGTGCCAGCAGTTCCAAAACTCCTCGGTTCTTC. It specifies CASSSKTPRFF.

This rearrangement joins TRBV19 to TRBJ1-5; 7 nucleotides line up with TRBD1. The V segment lost 6 bases and the J segment 1 base; nucleotides outside the gene matches: 6. The CDR3 totals 15 residues. Germline CDR1 is LNHDA and CDR2 is SQIVND (reference sequence). The CDR3 DNA reads TGTGCCAGTAGCAGGGGGACAACAAGCAATCAGCCCCAGCATTTT. Its translation: CASSRGTTSNQPQHF.

V gene TRBV5-1 combines with J gene TRBJ2-3; 10 bases agree with TRBD2. The ends lost 4 bases at V and 5 bases at J; junction bases unmatched: 10. CDR3 length: 16 amino acids. Germline loops: CDR1 SGHRS, CDR2 YFSETQ. CDR3 residues: CASSPQASGSGDTQYF. The CDR3 coding sequence is TGCGCCAGCAGCCCACAAGCTAGCGGGAGTGGAGATACGCAGTATTTT. Full variable domain (rest looked up from reference TRBV5-1 and TRBJ2-3): KAGVTQTPRYLIKTRGQQVTLSCSPISGHRSVSWYQQTPGQGLQFLFEYFSETQRNKGNFPGRFSGRQFSNSRSEMNVSTLELGDSALYLCASSPQASGSGDTQYFGPGTRLTVL.

V gene TRBV6-5 combines with J gene TRBJ2-2, with 8 bases matching TRBD1. Unmatched junction bases numbered 4, after V lost 0 bases and J lost 4 bases. Germline V gene lookup returns CDR1 MNHEY and CDR2 SVGAGI. The CDR3 is made up of 16 amino acids. CDR3 in amino acids: CASSYSRGPSTGELFF. CDR3 nucleotides: TGTGCCAGCAGTTACTCCAGGGGGCCTAGCACCGGGGAGCTGTTTTTT.

This chain joins TRBV28 and TRBJ1-1; 7 bases are a match to TRBD1. This CDR3 region has 15 residues. V trimming: 5 bases; J trimming: 1 base; junction bases outside the gene matches: 7. Germline CDR1 and CDR2: MDHEN and SYDVKM. The CDR3 nucleotides are TGTGCCAGCAGTAGCCCGACAGGGTGGAACACTGAAGCTTTCTTT. As protein: CASSSPTGWNTEAFF. The full variable domain, in which reference TRBV28 and TRBJ1-1 provide the parts outside the CDR3, is DVKVTQSSRYLVKRTGEKVFLECVQDMDHENMFWYRQDPGLGLRLIYFSYDVKMKEKGDIPEGYSVSREKKERFSLILESASTNQTSMYLCASSSPTGWNTEAFFGQGTRLTVV.

The rearrangement joins TRBV4-3 to TRBJ1-6, with 8 bases matching TRBD1. CDR3 length equals 15 residues. V was pared by 4 bases and J by 7 bases, with 6 bases of the junction left unmatched. The germline V gene has CDR1 LGHNA and CDR2 YSLEER. In nucleotides, the CDR3 is TGCGCCAGCAGCCTCCACACAGGGGGGAATTCACCCCTCCACTTT. This codes for CASSLHTGGNSPLHF.